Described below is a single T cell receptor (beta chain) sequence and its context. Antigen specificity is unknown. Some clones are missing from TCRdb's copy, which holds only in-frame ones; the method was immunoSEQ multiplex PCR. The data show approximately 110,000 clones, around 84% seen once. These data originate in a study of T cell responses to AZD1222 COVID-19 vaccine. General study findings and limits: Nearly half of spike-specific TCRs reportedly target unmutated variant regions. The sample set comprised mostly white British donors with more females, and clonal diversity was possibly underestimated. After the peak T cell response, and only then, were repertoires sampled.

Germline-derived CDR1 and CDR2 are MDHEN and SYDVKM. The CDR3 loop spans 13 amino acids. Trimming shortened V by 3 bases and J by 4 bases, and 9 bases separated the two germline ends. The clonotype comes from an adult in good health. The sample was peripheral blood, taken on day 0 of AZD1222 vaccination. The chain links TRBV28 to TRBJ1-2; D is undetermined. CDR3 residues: CASSLVWGYGYTF. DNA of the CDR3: TGTGCCAGCAGTTTGGTGTGGGGCTATGGCTACACCTTC.